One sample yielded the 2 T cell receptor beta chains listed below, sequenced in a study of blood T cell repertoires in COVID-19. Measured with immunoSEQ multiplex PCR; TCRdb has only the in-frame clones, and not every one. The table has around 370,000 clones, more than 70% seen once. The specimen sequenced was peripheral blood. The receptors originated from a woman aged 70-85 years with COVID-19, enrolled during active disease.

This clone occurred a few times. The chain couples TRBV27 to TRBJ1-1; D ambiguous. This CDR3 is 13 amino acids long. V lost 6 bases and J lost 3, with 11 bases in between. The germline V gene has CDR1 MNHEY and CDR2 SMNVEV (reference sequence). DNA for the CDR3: TGTGCCAGCAGGGCGATTGACTACACTGAAGCTTTCTTT. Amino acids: CASRAIDYTEAFF.

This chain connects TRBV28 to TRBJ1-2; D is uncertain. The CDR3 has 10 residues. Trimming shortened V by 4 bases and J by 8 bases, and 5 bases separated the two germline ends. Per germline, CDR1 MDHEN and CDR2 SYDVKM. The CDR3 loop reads CASSSRGYTF. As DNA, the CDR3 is TGTGCCAGCAGTTCGAGGGGCTACACCTTC.